These 5 T cell receptor beta chains share one sample of origin, sequenced in a study of cytomegalovirus exposure and HLA in healthy donors. In the PCR, 60 Vbeta and 13 Jbeta primers were used. Assay: immunoSEQ multiplex PCR; the TCRdb copy retains only in-frame clones and omits some. Of 120,000 to 150,000 clones in the sample, roughly 76% are singletons; the top ten hold roughly 2.9%. What was sequenced was PBMCs. All receptors come from a young woman in good health and CMV-seronegative.

The J gene is TRBJ2-2, the V gene TRBV7-7, with 7 bases fitting TRBD1. Trimming cost V 1 base and J 4 bases; bases outside gene matches: 3. Germline assignment: CDR1 SSHAT and CDR2 FNYEAQ (reference sequence). This CDR3 region has 15 residues. The CDR3 is CASSLGTGPTGELFF. CDR3 DNA: TGTGCCAGCAGCTTAGGGACAGGCCCCACCGGGGAGCTGTTTTTT.

V usage is TRBV5-1 and J usage is TRBJ2-1; 10 bases map to TRBD2. The CDR3 sequence is 16 residues long. After removal of 4 bases from V and 6 bases from J, the junction contained 10 bases not matched to a gene. CDR1 is SGHRS and CDR2 is YFSETQ in the germline V gene. The CDR3 nucleotides read TGCGCCAGCAGCCCCGGGACTAGCGTGGGGTTCAATGAGCAGTTCTTC. It specifies CASSPGTSVGFNEQFF. The full variable domain, rest sourced from reference TRBV5-1 and TRBJ2-1, is KAGVTQTPRYLIKTRGQQVTLSCSPISGHRSVSWYQQTPGQGLQFLFEYFSETQRNKGNFPGRFSGRQFSNSRSEMNVSTLELGDSALYLCASSPGTSVGFNEQFFGPGTRLTVL.

V gene TRBV2 combines with J gene TRBJ1-5, with D perhaps TRBD1 (6 bases). Germline assignment: CDR1 SNHLY and CDR2 FYNNEI. V was trimmed by 6 bases and J by 0 bases, leaving 9 bases between them. CDR3 length equals 14 residues. The chain's CDR3 is CASRADSSNQPQHF. The CDR3 bases are TGTGCCAGCAGGGCGGACAGTAGCAATCAGCCCCAGCATTTT.

The J gene is TRBJ1-1, the V gene TRBV5-6, with a tentative D call TRBD1 (5 bases). The germline V gene encodes CDR1 SGHDT and CDR2 YYEEEE. CDR3 length: 14 amino acids. Trimming took 0 bases from V and 6 from J, leaving 12 bases between them. The CDR3 region is CASSLGQWNSEAFF. CDR3 nucleotides: TGTGCCAGCAGCTTGGGACAGTGGAATTCTGAAGCTTTCTTT.

The rearrangement uses TRBV10-1 and TRBJ2-5; 14 bases align to TRBD2. The CDR3 is made up of 17 amino acids. Germline assignment: CDR1 WNHNN and CDR2 SYGVQD (reference sequence). V trimming: 2 bases; J trimming: 4 bases; junction bases outside the gene matches: 6. The CDR3 loop is CASSEGTSGSSRETQYF. Here the CDR3 DNA reads TGCGCCAGCAGTGAGGGGACTAGCGGGAGTTCACGAGAGACCCAGTACTTC.